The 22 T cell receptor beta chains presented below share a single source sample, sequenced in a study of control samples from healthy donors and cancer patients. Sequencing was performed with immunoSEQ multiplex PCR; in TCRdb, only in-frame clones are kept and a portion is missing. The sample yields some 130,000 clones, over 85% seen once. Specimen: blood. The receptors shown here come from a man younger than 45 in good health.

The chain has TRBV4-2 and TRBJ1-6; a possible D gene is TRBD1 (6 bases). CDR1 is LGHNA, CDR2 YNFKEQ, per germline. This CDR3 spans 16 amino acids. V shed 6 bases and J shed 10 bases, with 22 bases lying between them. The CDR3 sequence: CASRVPGGASGSPLHF. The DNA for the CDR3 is TGTGCCAGCAGGGTCCCTGGGGGGGCCTCGGGCTCACCCCTCCACTTT.

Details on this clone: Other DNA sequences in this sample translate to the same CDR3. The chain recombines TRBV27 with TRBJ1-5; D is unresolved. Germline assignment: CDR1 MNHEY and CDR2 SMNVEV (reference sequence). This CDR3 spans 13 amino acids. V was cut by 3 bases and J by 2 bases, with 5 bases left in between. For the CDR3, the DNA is TGTGCCAGCAGTTTTTCGGGCAATCAGCCCCAGCATTTT. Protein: CASSFSGNQPQHF.

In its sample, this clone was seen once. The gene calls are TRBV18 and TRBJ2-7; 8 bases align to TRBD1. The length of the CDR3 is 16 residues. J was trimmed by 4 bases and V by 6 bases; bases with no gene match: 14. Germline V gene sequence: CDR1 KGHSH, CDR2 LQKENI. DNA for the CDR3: TGTGCCAGCTCTGGGGGACAGGCCGATTTGGGGTACGAGCAGTACTTC. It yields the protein CASSGGQADLGYEQYF.

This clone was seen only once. The CDR3 reads CASGPGWGSNQPQHF. The DNA of the CDR3 is TGCGCCAGCGGGCCCGGGTGGGGAAGCAATCAGCCCCAGCATTTT. The rearrangement uses TRBV4-3 and TRBJ1-5; D is unclear. Germline V gene data show CDR1 as LGHNA and CDR2 as YSLEER. The V end was cut by 8 bases, the J end by 1 base, with 15 bases between. The CDR3 runs to 15 residues.

Here the CDR3 reads CASSMLSNQPQHF. The CDR3 nucleotides are TGTGCCAGTAGTATGTTGAGCAATCAGCCCCAGCATTTT. V usage is TRBV19 and J usage is TRBJ1-5; D call uncertain. Germline V gives CDR1 LNHDA, CDR2 SQIVND (reference sequence). The V and J ends lost 3 bases and 1 base respectively, with 4 bases between them. The CDR3 totals 13 residues.

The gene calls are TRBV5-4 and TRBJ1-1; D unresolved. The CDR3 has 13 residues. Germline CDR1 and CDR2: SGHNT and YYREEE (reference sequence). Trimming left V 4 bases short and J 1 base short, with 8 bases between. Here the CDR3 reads CASSPLGNTEAFF. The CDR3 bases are TGTGCCAGCAGCCCCTTAGGGAACACTGAAGCTTTCTTT.

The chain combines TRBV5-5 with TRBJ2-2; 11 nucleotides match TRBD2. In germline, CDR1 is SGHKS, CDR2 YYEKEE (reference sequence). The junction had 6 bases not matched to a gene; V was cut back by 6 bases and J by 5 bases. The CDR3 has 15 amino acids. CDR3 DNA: TGTGCCAGCAATAGCGGGGGGGCCATGACCGGGGAGCTGTTTTTT. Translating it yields CASNSGGAMTGELFF.

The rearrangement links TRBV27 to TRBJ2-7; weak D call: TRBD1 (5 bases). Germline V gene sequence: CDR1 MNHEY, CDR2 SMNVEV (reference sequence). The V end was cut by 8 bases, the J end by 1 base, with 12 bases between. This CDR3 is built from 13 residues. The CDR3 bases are TGTGCCAGCGGGGCAGAGAGATCCTACGAGCAGTACTTC. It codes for CASGAERSYEQYF.

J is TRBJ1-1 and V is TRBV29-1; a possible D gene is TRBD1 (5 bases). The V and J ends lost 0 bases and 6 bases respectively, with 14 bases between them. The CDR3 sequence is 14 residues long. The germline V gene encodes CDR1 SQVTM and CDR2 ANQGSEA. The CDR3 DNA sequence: TGCAGCGTTGAAGATTTAGCGTCGGGGGCTGAAGCTTTCTTT. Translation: CSVEDLASGAEAFF.

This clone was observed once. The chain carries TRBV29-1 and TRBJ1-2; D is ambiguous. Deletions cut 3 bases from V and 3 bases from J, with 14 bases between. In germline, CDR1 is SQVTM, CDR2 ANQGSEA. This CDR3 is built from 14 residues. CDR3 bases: TGCAGCGTTGATACCCCCTTTGGTCACTATGGCTACACCTTC. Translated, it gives CSVDTPFGHYGYTF.

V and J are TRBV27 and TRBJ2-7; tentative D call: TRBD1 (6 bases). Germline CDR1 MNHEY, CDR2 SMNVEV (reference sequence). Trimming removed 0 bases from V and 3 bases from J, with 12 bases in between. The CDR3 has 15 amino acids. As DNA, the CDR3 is TGTGCCAGCAGTTTATCATTTAAACAGGGCTACGAGCAGTACTTC. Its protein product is CASSLSFKQGYEQYF.

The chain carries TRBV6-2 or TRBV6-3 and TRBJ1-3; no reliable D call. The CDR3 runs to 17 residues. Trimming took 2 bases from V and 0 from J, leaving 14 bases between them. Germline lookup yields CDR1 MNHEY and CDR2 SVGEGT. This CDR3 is CASSYRFLRTSGNTIYF. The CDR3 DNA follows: TGTGCCAGCAGTTACAGGTTCCTTCGCACCTCTGGAAACACCATATATTTT.

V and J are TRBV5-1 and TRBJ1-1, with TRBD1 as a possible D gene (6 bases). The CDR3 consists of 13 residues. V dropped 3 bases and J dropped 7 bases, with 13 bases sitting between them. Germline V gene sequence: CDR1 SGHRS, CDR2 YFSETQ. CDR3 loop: CASSSPQGVEAFF. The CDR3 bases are TGCGCCAGCAGCTCACCACAGGGAGTTGAAGCTTTCTTT.

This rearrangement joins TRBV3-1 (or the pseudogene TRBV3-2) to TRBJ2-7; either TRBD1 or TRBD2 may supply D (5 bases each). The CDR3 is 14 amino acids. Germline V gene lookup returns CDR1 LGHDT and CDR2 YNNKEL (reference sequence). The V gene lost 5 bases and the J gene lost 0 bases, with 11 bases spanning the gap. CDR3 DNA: TGTGCCAGCAGCGTGGCAGGGAGCTCCTACGAGCAGTACTTC. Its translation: CASSVAGSSYEQYF.

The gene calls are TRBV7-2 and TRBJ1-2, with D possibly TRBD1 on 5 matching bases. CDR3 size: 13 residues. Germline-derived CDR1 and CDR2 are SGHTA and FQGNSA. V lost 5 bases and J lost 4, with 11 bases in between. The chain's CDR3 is CASSATATYGYTF. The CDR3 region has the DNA TGTGCCAGCAGCGCGACAGCTACCTATGGCTACACCTTC.

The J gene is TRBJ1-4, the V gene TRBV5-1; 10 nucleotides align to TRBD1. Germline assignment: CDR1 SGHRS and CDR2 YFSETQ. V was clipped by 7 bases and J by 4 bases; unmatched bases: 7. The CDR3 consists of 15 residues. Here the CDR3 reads CASGRQGAFNEKLFF. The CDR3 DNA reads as TGCGCCAGCGGCCGACAGGGGGCTTTTAATGAAAAACTGTTTTTT.

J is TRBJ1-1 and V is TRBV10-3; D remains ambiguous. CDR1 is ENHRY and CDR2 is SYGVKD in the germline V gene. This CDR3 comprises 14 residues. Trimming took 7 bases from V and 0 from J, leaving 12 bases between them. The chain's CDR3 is CAIKAGLVNTEAFF. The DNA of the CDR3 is TGTGCCATCAAGGCGGGGTTGGTGAACACTGAAGCTTTCTTT.

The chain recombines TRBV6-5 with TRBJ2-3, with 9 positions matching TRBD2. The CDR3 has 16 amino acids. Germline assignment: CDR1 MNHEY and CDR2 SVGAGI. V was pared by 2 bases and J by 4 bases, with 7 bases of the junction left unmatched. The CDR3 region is CASSYRRGGRADTQYF. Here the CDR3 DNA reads TGTGCCAGCAGTTACAGGCGGGGGGGAAGGGCAGATACGCAGTATTTT.

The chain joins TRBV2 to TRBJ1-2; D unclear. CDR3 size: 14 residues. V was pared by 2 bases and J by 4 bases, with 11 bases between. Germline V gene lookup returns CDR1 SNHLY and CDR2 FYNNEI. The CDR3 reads CASSETQVPYGYTF. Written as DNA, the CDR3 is TGTGCCAGCAGTGAAACCCAGGTTCCCTATGGCTACACCTTC.

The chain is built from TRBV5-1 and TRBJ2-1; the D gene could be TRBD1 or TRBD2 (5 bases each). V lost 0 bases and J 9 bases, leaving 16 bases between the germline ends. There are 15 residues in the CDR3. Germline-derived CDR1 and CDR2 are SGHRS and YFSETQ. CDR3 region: CASSLEPGTLVEQFF. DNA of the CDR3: TGCGCCAGCAGCTTGGAGCCGGGGACCCTTGTTGAGCAGTTCTTC. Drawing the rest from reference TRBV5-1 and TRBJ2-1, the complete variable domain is KAGVTQTPRYLIKTRGQQVTLSCSPISGHRSVSWYQQTPGQGLQFLFEYFSETQRNKGNFPGRFSGRQFSNSRSEMNVSTLELGDSALYLCASSLEPGTLVEQFFGPGTRLTVL.

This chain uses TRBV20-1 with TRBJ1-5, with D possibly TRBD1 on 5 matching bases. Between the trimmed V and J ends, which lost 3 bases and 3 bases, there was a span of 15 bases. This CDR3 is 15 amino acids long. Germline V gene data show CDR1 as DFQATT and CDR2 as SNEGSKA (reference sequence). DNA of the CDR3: TGCAGTGCTAGTTTGGACTTTGGGGCCAATCAGCCCCAGCATTTT. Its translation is CSASLDFGANQPQHF.

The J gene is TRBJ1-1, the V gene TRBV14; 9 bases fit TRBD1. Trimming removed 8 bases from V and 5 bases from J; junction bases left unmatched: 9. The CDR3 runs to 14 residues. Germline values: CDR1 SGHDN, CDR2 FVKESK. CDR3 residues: CASAGQGAGTEAFF. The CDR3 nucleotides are TGTGCCAGCGCGGGACAGGGAGCGGGGACTGAAGCTTTCTTT.